Below are 2 T cell receptor beta chains sequenced from a single sample in a study of control samples from healthy donors and cancer patients (dated by TCRdb to about 2020). The library was prepared using the immunoSEQ multiplex PCR assay. Not all clones reach the TCRdb copy of this immuneACCESS table, which keeps in-frame sequences only. Checked studies attribute under half of the gap to unresolved V genes and leave the rest unexplained. The sample profile shows about 160,000 clones; about 87% of them were found once. The ten largest clones add up to around 13% of the sample. Sequenced material: blood. The receptor source for this set is a young man in good health.

V usage is TRBV18 and J usage is TRBJ1-3, with TRBD1 identical over 11 bases. The germline CDR1 and CDR2 sequences are KGHSH and LQKENI. CDR3 length equals 18 residues. V trimming: 3 bases; J trimming: 1 base; junction bases outside the gene matches: 8. The CDR3 here is CASSPSGTGGLSGNTIYF. The DNA of the CDR3 is TGTGCCAGCTCACCGTCCGGGACAGGGGGTCTTTCTGGAAACACCATATATTTT.

In DNA form, the CDR3 reads TGTGCCAGCAGCATCGAGACGTCTGAAGCTTTCTTT. This gives the protein CASSIETSEAFF. The rearrangement links TRBV7-9 to TRBJ1-1; no clear D gene. The CDR3 length is 12 residues. In germline, CDR1 is SEHNR, CDR2 FQNEAQ (reference sequence). Trimming took 5 bases from V and 6 from J, leaving 10 bases between them.